The 26 T cell receptor beta chains below come from one sample, sequenced in a study of blood T cell repertoires in COVID-19. Clones were read by immunoSEQ multiplex PCR, and TCRdb kept only the in-frame ones, dropping some. The sample has 100,000 to 150,000 clones, 70% to 75% seen once; the top ten hold around 5.2%. The sample comprised peripheral blood. These receptors all come from a man between 60 and 70 years old with acute or convalescent COVID-19.

J is TRBJ1-2 and V is TRBV27; TRBD1 agrees at 9 bases. J gave up 6 bases and V 5 bases, and 7 bases lay outside the gene matches. The CDR3 extends over 14 amino acids. Germline V CDR1 and CDR2: MNHEY, SMNVEV (reference sequence). The CDR3 loop is CASSVTGGIDGYTF. CDR3 sequence (DNA): TGTGCCAGCAGTGTAACAGGGGGCATCGATGGCTACACCTTC.

The V and J genes are TRBV6-1 and TRBJ2-1, with 10 bases identical to TRBD2. The CDR3 contains 15 residues. The V and J ends lost 2 bases and 7 bases, in that order; junction bases with no gene match: 5. Germline CDR1 MNHNS, CDR2 SASEGT. The CDR3 sequence: CASSERASGSNEQFF. The DNA for the CDR3 is TGTGCCAGCAGTGAAAGGGCTAGCGGGAGTAATGAGCAGTTCTTC.

The chain couples TRBV7-9 to TRBJ2-3; a possible D gene is TRBD1 (5 bases). CDR1 and CDR2 from the germline V gene are SEHNR and FQNEAQ (reference sequence). This CDR3 region has 13 residues. Trimming removed 10 bases from V and 0 bases from J, with 11 bases in between. The CDR3 region is CAITWGSTDTQYF. CDR3 nucleotides: TGTGCCATTACTTGGGGCAGCACAGATACGCAGTATTTT. Combining the CDR3 with reference TRBV7-9 and TRBJ2-3 gives the whole variable domain DTGVSQNPRHKITKRGQNVTFRCDPISEHNRLYWYRQTLGQGPEFLTYFQNEAQLEKSRLLSDRFSAERPKGSFSTLEIQRTEQGDSAMYLCAITWGSTDTQYFGPGTRLTVL.

The count of this clone is one. The rearrangement links TRBV2 to TRBJ1-1; 12 bases agree with TRBD1. V trimming: 6 bases; J trimming: 3 bases; junction bases outside the gene matches: 2. CDR3 length equals 14 residues. Germline V gives CDR1 SNHLY, CDR2 FYNNEI. The CDR3 DNA reads as TGTGCCAGCAGGGGACAGGGGGCGCACACTGAAGCTTTCTTT. Protein product: CASRGQGAHTEAFF.

V usage is TRBV2 and J usage is TRBJ1-2, with D perhaps TRBD1 (6 bases). The germline V gene encodes CDR1 SNHLY and CDR2 FYNNEI. Trimming removed 6 bases from V and 2 bases from J, with 16 bases in between. This CDR3 has 15 amino acids. In DNA form, the CDR3 reads TGTGCCAGCAGAGAAAGGACAGCCTACAACTATGGCTACACCTTC. This sequence encodes CASRERTAYNYGYTF.

This clone was observed once. The CDR3 is CASSSRREGAGYGYTF. The CDR3 nucleotides are TGTGCCAGCAGCTCCCGCCGGGAGGGGGCAGGCTATGGCTACACCTTC. This chain connects TRBV7-9 to TRBJ1-2; 7 nucleotides agree with TRBD1. CDR3 size: 16 residues. V lost 4 bases and J lost 4; bases outside the gene matches: 12. Germline V gene data show CDR1 as SEHNR and CDR2 as FQNEAQ (reference sequence).

The chain couples TRBV3-1 (or the pseudogene TRBV3-2) to TRBJ1-1; 7 bases match TRBD1. The V segment lost 1 base and the J segment 10 bases; nucleotides outside the gene matches: 18. This CDR3 spans 17 amino acids. The germline V gene has CDR1 LGHDT and CDR2 YNNKEL (reference sequence). The CDR3 reads CASSQGSHRPTGAGAFF. The CDR3 DNA reads as TGTGCCAGCAGCCAAGGATCCCACCGCCCTACAGGGGCGGGAGCTTTCTTT.

The V and J genes are TRBV19 and TRBJ1-2, with 11 bases fitting TRBD1. The CDR3 loop spans 16 amino acids. Germline V lookup: CDR1 LNHDA, CDR2 SQIVND (reference sequence). Trimming at V came to 9 bases and at J to 2 bases, leaving 11 bases not matched to a gene. CDR3 protein: CASVPGGTGGNYGYTF. In DNA form, the CDR3 reads TGTGCCAGCGTTCCCGGTGGGACAGGGGGGAACTATGGCTACACCTTC.

V gene TRBV10-3 combines with J gene TRBJ1-1; D gene ambiguous. CDR3 size: 15 residues. Trimming left V 5 bases short and J 7 bases short, with 20 bases between. Germline V lookup: CDR1 ENHRY, CDR2 SYGVKD. Here the CDR3 DNA reads TGTGCCATCAGTCCTCTGGAGACCGGACGGGGTGAAGCTTTCTTT. Protein product: CAISPLETGRGEAFF.

The chain joins TRBV30 to TRBJ1-3; 8 nucleotides match TRBD1. J was trimmed by 0 bases and V by 1 base; bases with no gene match: 5. This CDR3 is 16 amino acids long. Germline CDR1 is GTSNPN and CDR2 is SVGIG (reference sequence). The CDR3 is CAWSGGQEFSGNTIYF. In DNA form, the CDR3 reads TGTGCCTGGAGTGGGGGACAGGAGTTCTCTGGAAACACCATATATTTT.

The rearrangement links TRBV12-3 or TRBV12-4 to TRBJ2-7; D is ambiguous. The CDR3 totals 12 residues. Between the trimmed V and J ends, which lost 3 bases and 9 bases, there was a span of 12 bases. CDR3 region: CASSFQVARQYF. In DNA, the CDR3 is TGTGCCAGCAGTTTTCAGGTCGCGCGGCAGTACTTC.

The genes are TRBV12-2 and TRBJ2-2; TRBD2, the table's D call, was not compared with the DNA. TRBV12-2 is noted as a pseudogene. The CDR3 extends over 17 amino acids. CDR3 DNA: TGTGCAAGTCGCTCCGGCACGGCGGGAGGGATCACCGGGGAGCTGTTTTTT. Protein: CASRSGTAGGITGELFF.

The chain has TRBV6-5 and TRBJ1-6; the D is unclear. V lost 4 bases and J lost 0, with 4 bases in between. Germline V CDR1 and CDR2: MNHEY, SVGAGI. The CDR3 runs to 14 residues. CDR3 protein: CASSSSSYNSPLHF. The CDR3 DNA sequence: TGTGCCAGCAGTTCGAGCTCCTATAATTCACCCCTCCACTTT.

The CDR3 sequence is CASSNRDRAYEQYF. CDR3 in DNA: TGTGCCAGCAGCAACCGGGACAGGGCCTACGAGCAGTACTTC. This chain uses TRBV13 with TRBJ2-7; 9 positions agree with TRBD1. The CDR3 contains 14 residues. Per the germline V gene, CDR1 is PRHDT and CDR2 is FYEKMQ (reference sequence). The trim removed 5 bases at V and 2 bases at J, leaving 4 bases unmatched.

The chain combines TRBV5-6 with TRBJ2-1; possibly TRBD2 for D (6 bases). Germline V CDR1 and CDR2: SGHDT, YYEEEE. The CDR3 length is 15 residues. The germline V and J ends were trimmed by 2 bases and 8 bases, with 17 bases remaining between them. CDR3 DNA: TGTGCCAGCAGCTTCGGTTCGCGGGACGGGCATGAGCAGTTCTTC. Protein sequence: CASSFGSRDGHEQFF.

This clone was recorded many times. This chain joins TRBV9 and TRBJ1-2; the match to TRBD1 covers 8 bases. The CDR3 covers 14 residues. From germline, CDR1 is SGDLS and CDR2 YYNGEE. The trim removed 5 bases at V and 4 bases at J, leaving 7 bases unmatched. CDR3 DNA sequence: TGTGCCAGCAGTGGACAGGGTTATGCCTATGGCTACACCTTC. Translation: CASSGQGYAYGYTF.

The J gene is TRBJ2-6, the V gene TRBV6-5; D is perhaps TRBD2 (6 bases). Germline CDR1 is MNHEY and CDR2 is SVGAGI. The CDR3 has 15 residues. V lost 10 bases to trimming and J lost 0 bases, with 13 bases between them. CDR3 nucleotides: TGTGCCATCGCGGGACGACACTCTGGGGCCAACGTCCTGACTTTC. It specifies CAIAGRHSGANVLTF.

In its sample, this clone was seen once. The CDR3 reads CASSEGLAGLNEQFF. As DNA, the CDR3 is TGTGCCAGCAGTGAAGGACTAGCGGGGCTCAATGAGCAGTTCTTC. The rearrangement joins TRBV2 to TRBJ2-1; TRBD2 agrees at 11 bases. The germline V gene has CDR1 SNHLY and CDR2 FYNNEI. V was clipped by 1 base and J by 6 bases; unmatched bases: 2. This CDR3 is built from 15 residues. Full variable domain (outside the CDR3, taken from reference TRBV2 and TRBJ2-1): EPEVTQTPSHQVTQMGQEVILRCVPISNHLYFYWYRQILGQKVEFLVSFYNNEISEKSEIFDDQFSVERPDGSNFTLKIRSTKLEDSAMYFCASSEGLAGLNEQFFGPGTRLTVL.

This chain links TRBV6-5 with TRBJ1-3, with 7 bases aligning to TRBD1. V was pared by 8 bases and J by 4 bases, with 5 bases of the junction left unmatched. The germline CDR1 and CDR2 sequences are MNHEY and SVGAGI. The CDR3 extends over 13 amino acids. As DNA, the CDR3 is TGTGCCAGCCCCTCGACAGGGGGAAACACCATATATTTT. Translation: CASPSTGGNTIYF.

There are a few counts of this clone. This sequence joins TRBV5-1 and TRBJ1-5, with D possibly TRBD1 on 6 matching bases. Germline V CDR1 and CDR2: SGHRS, YFSETQ. The CDR3 length is 14 residues. The germline V and J ends were trimmed by 4 bases and 7 bases, with 15 bases remaining between them. Here the CDR3 DNA reads TGCGCCAGCAGCCCCGACAGGATGGAACAGCCCCAGCATTTT. It yields the protein CASSPDRMEQPQHF.

This clone was counted a single time. This rearrangement joins TRBV3-1 (or the pseudogene TRBV3-2) to TRBJ2-4; TRBD2 agrees at 9 bases. J lost 0 bases, V lost 2 bases, and 8 bases had no gene match. The CDR3 runs 18 residues. Germline CDR1 and CDR2: LGHDT and YNNKEL (reference sequence). Here the CDR3 reads CASSQRLADSTAKNIQYF. CDR3 bases: TGTGCCAGCAGCCAAAGACTAGCGGACTCAACAGCCAAAAACATTCAGTACTTC.

This clone occurred a few times. The genes are TRBV4-1 and TRBJ2-7; 9 bases fit TRBD2. The CDR3 contains 16 residues. V was clipped by 1 base and J by 5 bases; unmatched bases: 9. CDR1 and CDR2 (germline): MGHRA, YSYEKL. The CDR3 loop reads CASSQVVLAGYNEQYF. CDR3 bases: TGCGCCAGCAGCCAAGTTGTCCTAGCGGGGTATAACGAGCAGTACTTC.

This clone was recorded once. The genes are TRBV3-1 (or the pseudogene TRBV3-2) and TRBJ2-6; TRBD2 might be the D (5 bases). Trimming took off 2 bases at V and 6 bases at J, with 17 bases between the two ends. CDR1 is LGHDT and CDR2 is YNNKEL in the germline V gene (reference sequence). The CDR3 consists of 17 residues. In DNA, the CDR3 is TGTGCCAGCAGCCAACTCTCCGCCGGACTGCAGGCCAACGTCCTGACTTTC. Amino acids: CASSQLSAGLQANVLTF.

The chain joins TRBV11-2 to TRBJ2-1; D is perhaps TRBD1 (5 bases). The CDR3 runs to 14 residues. Trimming removed 0 bases at V and 8 bases at J, with 11 bases between. The germline V gene encodes CDR1 SGHAT and CDR2 FQNNGV. CDR3 loop: CASSLEPQGHEQFF. The CDR3 DNA reads TGTGCCAGCAGCTTAGAGCCCCAGGGCCATGAGCAGTTCTTC.

The chain combines TRBV30 with TRBJ1-1; possibly TRBD1 for D (5 bases). CDR1 is GTSNPN and CDR2 is SVGIG in the germline V gene (reference sequence). There are 14 residues in the CDR3. V lost 2 bases and J lost 4, with 14 bases in between. CDR3 protein: CAWSKGQAATEAFF. CDR3 nucleotides: TGTGCCTGGAGTAAGGGGCAGGCGGCCACTGAAGCTTTCTTT.

The J gene is TRBJ2-7, the V gene TRBV5-6, with D possibly TRBD1 on 5 matching bases. The germline V gene encodes CDR1 SGHDT and CDR2 YYEEEE. This CDR3 is built from 15 residues. The ends were cut back, 6 bases at V and 4 bases at J, with 20 bases in the middle. CDR3 sequence: CASTYLWQGIYEQYF. CDR3 sequence (DNA): TGTGCCAGCACCTATCTGTGGCAGGGTATATACGAGCAGTACTTC.